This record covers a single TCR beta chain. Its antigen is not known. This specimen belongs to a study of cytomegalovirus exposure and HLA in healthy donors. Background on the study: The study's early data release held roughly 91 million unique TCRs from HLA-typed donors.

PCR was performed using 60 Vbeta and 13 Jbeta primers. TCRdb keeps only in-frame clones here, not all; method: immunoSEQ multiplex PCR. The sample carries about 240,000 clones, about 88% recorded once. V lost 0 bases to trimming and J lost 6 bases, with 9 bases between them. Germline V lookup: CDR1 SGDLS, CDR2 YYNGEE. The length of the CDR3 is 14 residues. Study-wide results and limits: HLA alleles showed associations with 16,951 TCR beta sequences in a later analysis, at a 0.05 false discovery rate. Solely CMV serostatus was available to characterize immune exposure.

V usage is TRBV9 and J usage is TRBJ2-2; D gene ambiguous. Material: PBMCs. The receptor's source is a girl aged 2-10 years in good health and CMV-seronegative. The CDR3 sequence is CASSVVAFPGELFF. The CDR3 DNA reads TGTGCCAGCAGCGTAGTGGCTTTTCCCGGGGAGCTGTTTTTT.